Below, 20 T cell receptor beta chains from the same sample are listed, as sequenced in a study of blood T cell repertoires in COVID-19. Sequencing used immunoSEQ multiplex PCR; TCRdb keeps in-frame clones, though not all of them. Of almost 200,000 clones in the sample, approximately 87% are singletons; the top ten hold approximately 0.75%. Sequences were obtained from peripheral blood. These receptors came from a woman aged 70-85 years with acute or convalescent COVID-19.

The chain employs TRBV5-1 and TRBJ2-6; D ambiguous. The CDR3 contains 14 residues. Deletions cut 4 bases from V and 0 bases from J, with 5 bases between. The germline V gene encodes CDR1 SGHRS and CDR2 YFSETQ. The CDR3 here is CASSRVSGANVLTF. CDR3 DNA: TGCGCCAGCAGCCGGGTCTCTGGGGCCAACGTCCTGACTTTC.

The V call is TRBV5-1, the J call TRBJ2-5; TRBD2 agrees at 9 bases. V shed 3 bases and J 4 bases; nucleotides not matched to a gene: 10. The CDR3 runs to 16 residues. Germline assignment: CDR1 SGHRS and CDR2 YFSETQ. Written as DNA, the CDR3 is TGCGCCAGCAGCTCATCCCCCATAGCGGGAGTAGAGACCCAGTACTTC. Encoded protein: CASSSSPIAGVETQYF.

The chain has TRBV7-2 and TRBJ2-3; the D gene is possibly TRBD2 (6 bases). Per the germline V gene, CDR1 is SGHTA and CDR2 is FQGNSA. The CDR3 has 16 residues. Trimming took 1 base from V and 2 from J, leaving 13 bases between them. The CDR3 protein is CASSLGVGTSTDTQYF. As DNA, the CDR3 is TGTGCCAGCAGCTTAGGGGTAGGGACTTCCACAGATACGCAGTATTTT.

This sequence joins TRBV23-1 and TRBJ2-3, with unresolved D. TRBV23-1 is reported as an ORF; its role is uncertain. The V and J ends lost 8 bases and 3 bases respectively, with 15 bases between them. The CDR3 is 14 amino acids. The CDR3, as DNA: TGCGCCAGCCTAGGCCCGAGTCGGACAGATACGCAGTATTTT. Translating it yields CASLGPSRTDTQYF.

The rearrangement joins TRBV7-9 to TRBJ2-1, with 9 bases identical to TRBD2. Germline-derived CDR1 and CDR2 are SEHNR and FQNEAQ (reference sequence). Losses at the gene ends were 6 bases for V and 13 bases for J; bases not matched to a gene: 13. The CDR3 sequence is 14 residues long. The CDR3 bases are TGTGCCAGCAGGGAGGTACAGCGGGGGGACGAACAGTTCTTC. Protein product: CASREVQRGDEQFF.

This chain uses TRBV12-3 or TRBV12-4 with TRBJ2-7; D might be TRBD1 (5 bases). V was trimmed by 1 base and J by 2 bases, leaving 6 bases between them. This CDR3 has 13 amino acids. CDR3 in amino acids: CASSLEGAYEQYF. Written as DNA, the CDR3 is TGTGCCAGCAGTTTAGAAGGGGCCTACGAGCAGTACTTC.

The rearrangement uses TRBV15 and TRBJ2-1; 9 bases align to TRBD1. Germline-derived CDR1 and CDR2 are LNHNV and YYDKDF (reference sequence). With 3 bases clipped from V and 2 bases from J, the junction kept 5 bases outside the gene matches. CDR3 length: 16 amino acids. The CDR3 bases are TGTGCCACCAGCAGCGGGGGACAGGGACCCTACAATGAGCAGTTCTTC. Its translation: CATSSGGQGPYNEQFF.

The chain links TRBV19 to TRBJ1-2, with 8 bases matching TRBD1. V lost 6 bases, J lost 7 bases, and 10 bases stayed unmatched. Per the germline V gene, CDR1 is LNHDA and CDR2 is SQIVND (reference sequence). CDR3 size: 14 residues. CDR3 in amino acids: CASSTDRGPLGYTF. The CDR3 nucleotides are TGTGCCAGTAGCACAGACAGGGGCCCACTTGGCTACACCTTC.

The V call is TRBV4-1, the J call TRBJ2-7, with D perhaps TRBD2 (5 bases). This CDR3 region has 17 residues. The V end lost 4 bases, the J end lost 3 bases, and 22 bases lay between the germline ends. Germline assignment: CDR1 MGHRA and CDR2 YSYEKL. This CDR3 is CASSPMWSGREDYEQYF. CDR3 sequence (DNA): TGCGCCAGCAGCCCAATGTGGTCGGGGAGAGAGGACTACGAGCAGTACTTC.

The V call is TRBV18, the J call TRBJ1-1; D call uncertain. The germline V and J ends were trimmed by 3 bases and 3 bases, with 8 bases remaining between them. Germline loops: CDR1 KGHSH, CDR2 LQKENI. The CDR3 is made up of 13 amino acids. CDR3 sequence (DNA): TGTGCCAGCTCACCGATCCGCGACACTGAAGCTTTCTTT. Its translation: CASSPIRDTEAFF.

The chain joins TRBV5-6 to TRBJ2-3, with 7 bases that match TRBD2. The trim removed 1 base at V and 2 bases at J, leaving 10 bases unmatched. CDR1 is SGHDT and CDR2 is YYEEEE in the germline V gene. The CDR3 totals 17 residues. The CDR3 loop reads CASSLSPPAGVTDTQYF. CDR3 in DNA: TGTGCCAGCAGCTTGTCACCCCCCGCGGGAGTCACAGATACGCAGTATTTT.

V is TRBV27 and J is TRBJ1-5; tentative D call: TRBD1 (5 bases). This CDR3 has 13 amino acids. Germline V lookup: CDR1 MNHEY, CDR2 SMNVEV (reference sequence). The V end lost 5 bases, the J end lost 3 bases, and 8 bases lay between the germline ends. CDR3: CASSTGTNQPQHF. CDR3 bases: TGTGCCAGCAGTACAGGTACCAATCAGCCCCAGCATTTT.

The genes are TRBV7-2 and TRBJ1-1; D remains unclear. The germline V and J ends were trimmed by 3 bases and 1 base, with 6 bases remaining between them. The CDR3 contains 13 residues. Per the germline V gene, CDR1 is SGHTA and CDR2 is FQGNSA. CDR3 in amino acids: CASSLETNTEAFF. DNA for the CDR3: TGTGCCAGCAGCTTGGAGACGAACACTGAAGCTTTCTTT.

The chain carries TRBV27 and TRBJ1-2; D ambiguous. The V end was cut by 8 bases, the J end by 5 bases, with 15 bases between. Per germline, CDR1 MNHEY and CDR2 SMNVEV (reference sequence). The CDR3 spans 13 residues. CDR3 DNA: TGTGCCAGCTCCTGGGGAGGATCATATGGCTACACCTTC. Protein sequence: CASSWGGSYGYTF.

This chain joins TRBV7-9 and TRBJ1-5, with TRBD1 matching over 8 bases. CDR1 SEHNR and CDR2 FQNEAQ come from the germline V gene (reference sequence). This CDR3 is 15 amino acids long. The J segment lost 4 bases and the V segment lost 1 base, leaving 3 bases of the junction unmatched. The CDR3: CASSLGTGTNQPQHF. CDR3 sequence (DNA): TGTGCCAGCAGCTTAGGGACAGGGACTAATCAGCCCCAGCATTTT.

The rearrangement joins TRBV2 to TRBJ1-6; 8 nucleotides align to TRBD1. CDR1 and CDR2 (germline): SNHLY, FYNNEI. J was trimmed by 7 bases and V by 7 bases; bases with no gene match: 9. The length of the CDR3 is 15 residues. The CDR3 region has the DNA TGTGCCAGCACTCTAAGGACAGGGAGGAATTCACCCCTCCACTTT. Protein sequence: CASTLRTGRNSPLHF.

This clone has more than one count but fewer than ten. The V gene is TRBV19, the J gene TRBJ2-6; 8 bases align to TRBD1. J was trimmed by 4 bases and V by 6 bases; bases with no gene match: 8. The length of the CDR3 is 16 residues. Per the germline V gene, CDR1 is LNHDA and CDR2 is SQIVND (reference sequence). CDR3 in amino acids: CASSLGQGAGANVLTF. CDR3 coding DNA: TGTGCCAGTAGCCTCGGACAGGGTGCCGGGGCCAACGTCCTGACTTTC.

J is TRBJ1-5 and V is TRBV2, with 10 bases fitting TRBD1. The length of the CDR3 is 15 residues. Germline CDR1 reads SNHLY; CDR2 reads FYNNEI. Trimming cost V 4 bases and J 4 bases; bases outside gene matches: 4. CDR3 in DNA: TGTGCCAGCAGTGGGGACAGGGGATATAATCAGCCCCAGCATTTT. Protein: CASSGDRGYNQPQHF.

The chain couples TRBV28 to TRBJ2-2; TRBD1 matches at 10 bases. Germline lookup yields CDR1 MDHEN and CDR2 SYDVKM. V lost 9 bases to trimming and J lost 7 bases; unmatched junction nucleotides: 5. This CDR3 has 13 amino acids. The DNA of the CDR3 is TGTGCCAGTGGGACAGGGGTCGTCGGGGAGCTGTTTTTT. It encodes CASGTGVVGELFF.

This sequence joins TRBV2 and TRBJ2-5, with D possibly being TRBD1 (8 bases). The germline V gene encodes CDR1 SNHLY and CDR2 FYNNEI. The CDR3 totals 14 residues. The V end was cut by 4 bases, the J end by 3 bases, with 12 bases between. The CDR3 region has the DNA TGTGCCAGCAGTGGGACAGGGACTAAAGAGACCCAGTACTTC. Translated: CASSGTGTKETQYF.